The present T cell receptor (beta chain) was sequenced within a study of CD4+ T cells in melanoma. Findings and caveats of the study: Reportedly, melanoma neoantigen-specific CD4+ T cells showed varied differentiation states. CD8+ T cell, macrophage and B cell function reportedly correlated with neoantigen-specific CD4+ T cells.

Points on this clone: Its antigen is unidentified.

The assay was immunoSEQ multiplex PCR, and TCRdb's table has in-frame clones only and misses some. The data show roughly 150,000 clones, about 90% seen once. Germline CDR1 and CDR2: SGHRS and YFSETQ. CDR3 size: 14 residues. Trimming cost V 2 bases and J 3 bases, with 10 bases left between them. The sequence came from a human donor with melanoma. The chain couples TRBV5-1 to TRBJ2-3, with D perhaps TRBD1 (5 bases). Here the CDR3 DNA reads TGCGCCAGCAGCTTTATGACAGAAACAGATACGCAGTATTTT. Its translation is CASSFMTETDTQYF.